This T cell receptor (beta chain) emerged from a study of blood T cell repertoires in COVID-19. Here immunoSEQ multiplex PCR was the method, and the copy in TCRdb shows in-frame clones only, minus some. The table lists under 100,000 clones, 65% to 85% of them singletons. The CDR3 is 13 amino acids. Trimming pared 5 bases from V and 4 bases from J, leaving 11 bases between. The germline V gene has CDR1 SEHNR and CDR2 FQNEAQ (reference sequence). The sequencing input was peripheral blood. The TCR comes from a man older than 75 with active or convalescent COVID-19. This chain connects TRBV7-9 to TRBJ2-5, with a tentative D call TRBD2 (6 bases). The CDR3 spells CASSRGTVETQYF. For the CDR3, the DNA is TGTGCCAGCAGCCGCGGGACGGTAGAGACCCAGTACTTC. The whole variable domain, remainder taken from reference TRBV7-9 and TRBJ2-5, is DTGVSQNPRHKITKRGQNVTFRCDPISEHNRLYWYRQTLGQGPEFLTYFQNEAQLEKSRLLSDRFSAERPKGSFSTLEIQRTEQGDSAMYLCASSRGTVETQYFGPGTRLLVL.